Sequencing of this TCR beta chain was carried out in a study of Graves' ophthalmopathy and Graves' hyperthyroidism. Lactation, pregnancy, uncontrolled infections and other autoimmune diseases were all grounds for excluding patients. The source of the PBMCs was less than 12 ml of fresh peripheral blood. There are many counts of this clonotype. Its cognate antigen is unknown. The CDR3 covers 19 residues. V lost 0 bases to trimming and J lost 3 bases; unmatched junction nucleotides: 13. CDR1 and CDR2 from the germline V gene are LNHDA and SQIVND (reference sequence). Notes on the study in general: Detected in blood as well were most expanded thyroid clonotypes with frequency above 0.001.

Amplification of the TCR beta CDR3 regions used RNA transcripts (as template). Second-round multiplex PCR followed a first-round RT-PCR using HTBI primers. TCRdb reprocessed the multiplex PCR reads via MiXCR and lists one record per CDR3 protein. This table holds roughly 420,000 distinct CDR3 sequences, around 21% found once. This chain links TRBV19 with TRBJ2-2; 7 positions match TRBD2. Sequencing used peripheral blood. The TCR was taken from a woman aged 18-35 years with stable Graves' hyperthyroidism. DNA of the CDR3: TGTGCCAGTAGTATAGAGGGTTTGGGCGGGAGTGGATACACCGGGGAGCTGTTTTTT. Protein sequence: CASSIEGLGGSGYTGELFF.